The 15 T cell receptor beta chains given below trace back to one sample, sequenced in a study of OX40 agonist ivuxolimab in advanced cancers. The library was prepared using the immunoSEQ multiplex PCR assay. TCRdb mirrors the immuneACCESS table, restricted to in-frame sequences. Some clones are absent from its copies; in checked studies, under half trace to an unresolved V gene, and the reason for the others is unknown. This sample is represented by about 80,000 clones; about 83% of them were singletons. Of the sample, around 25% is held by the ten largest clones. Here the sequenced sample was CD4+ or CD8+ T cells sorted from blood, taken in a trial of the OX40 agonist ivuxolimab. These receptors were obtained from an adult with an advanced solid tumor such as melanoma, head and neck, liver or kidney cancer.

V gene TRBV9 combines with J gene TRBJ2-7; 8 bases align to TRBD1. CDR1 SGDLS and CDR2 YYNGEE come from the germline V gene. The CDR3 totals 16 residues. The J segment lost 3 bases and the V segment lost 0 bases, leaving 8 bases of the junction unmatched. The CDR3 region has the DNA TGTGCCAGCAGCGTAGTAGGGGGACAGGCCTACTACGAGCAGTACTTC. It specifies CASSVVGGQAYYEQYF. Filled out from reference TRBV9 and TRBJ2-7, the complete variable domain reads DSGVTQTPKHLITATGQRVTLRCSPRSGDLSVYWYQQSLDQGLQFLIQYYNGEERAKGNILERFSAQQFPDLHSELNLSSLELGDSALYFCASSVVGGQAYYEQYFGPGTRLTVT.

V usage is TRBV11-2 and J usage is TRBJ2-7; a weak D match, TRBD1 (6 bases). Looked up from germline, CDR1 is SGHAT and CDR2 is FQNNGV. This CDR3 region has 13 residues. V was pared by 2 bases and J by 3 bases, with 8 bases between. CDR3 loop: CASSLRQVYEQYF. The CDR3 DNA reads TGTGCCAGCAGCTTAAGACAGGTCTACGAGCAGTACTTC.

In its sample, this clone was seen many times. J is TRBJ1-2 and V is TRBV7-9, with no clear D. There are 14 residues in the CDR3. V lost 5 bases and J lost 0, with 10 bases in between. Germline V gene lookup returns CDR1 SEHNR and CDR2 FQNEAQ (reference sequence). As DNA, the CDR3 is TGTGCCAGCAGCCCATCTCCGGCTAACTATGGCTACACCTTC. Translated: CASSPSPANYGYTF.

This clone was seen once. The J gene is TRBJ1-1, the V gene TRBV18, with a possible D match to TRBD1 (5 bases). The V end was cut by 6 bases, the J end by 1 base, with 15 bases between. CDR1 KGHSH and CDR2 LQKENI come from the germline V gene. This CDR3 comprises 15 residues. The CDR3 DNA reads TGTGCCAGCTCCCTTCAGCCCGGGGCGAACACTGAAGCTTTCTTT. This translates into CASSLQPGANTEAFF. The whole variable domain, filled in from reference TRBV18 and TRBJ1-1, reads NAGVMQNPRHLVRRRGQEARLRCSPMKGHSHVYWYRQLPEEGLKFMVYLQKENIIDESGMPKERFSAEFPKEGPSILRIQQVVRGDSAAYFCASSLQPGANTEAFFGQGTRLTVV.

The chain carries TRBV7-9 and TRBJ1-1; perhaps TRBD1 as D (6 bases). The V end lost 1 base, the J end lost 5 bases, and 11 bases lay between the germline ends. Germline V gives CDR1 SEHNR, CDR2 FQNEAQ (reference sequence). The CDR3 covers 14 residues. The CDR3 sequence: CASSLGQGRTEAFF. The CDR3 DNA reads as TGTGCCAGCAGCTTAGGGCAGGGGAGGACTGAAGCTTTCTTT.

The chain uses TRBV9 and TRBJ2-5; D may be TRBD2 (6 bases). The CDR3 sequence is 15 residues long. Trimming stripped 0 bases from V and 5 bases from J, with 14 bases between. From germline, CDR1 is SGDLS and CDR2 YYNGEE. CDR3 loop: CASSVAAGIGETQYF. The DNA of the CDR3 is TGTGCCAGCAGCGTAGCGGCGGGAATAGGGGAGACCCAGTACTTC.

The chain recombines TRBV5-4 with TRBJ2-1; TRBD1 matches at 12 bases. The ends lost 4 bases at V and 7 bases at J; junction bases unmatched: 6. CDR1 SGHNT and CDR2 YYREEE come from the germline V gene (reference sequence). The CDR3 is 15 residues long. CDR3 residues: CASSPGTGGLNEQFF. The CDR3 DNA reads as TGTGCCAGCAGCCCCGGGACAGGGGGCTTGAATGAGCAGTTCTTC.

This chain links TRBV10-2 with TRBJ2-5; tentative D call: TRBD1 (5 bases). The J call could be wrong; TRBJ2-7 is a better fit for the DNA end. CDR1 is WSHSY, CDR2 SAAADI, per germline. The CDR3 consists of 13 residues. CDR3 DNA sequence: TGCGCCAGCGGAGAAGGGGCCAGCCACGAGCAGTACTTC. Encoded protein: CASGEGASHEQYF.

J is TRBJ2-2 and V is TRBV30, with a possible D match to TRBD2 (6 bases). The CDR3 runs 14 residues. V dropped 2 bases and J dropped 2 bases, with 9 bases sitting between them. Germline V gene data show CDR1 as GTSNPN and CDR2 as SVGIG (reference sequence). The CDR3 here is CAWSTGTNTGELFF. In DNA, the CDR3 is TGTGCCTGGAGTACCGGGACTAACACCGGGGAGCTGTTTTTT.

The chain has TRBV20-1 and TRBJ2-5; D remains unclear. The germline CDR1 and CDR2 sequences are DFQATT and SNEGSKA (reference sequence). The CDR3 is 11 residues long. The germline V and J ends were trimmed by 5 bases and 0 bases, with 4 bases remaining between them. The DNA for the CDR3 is TGCAGTGCTGCGGACCAAGAGACCCAGTACTTC. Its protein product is CSAADQETQYF.

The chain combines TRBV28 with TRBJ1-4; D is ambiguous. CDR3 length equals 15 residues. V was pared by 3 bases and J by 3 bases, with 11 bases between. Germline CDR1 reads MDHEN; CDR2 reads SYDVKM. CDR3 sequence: CASSFFQAPNEKLFF. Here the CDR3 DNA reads TGTGCCAGCAGTTTCTTTCAGGCCCCTAATGAAAAACTGTTTTTT.

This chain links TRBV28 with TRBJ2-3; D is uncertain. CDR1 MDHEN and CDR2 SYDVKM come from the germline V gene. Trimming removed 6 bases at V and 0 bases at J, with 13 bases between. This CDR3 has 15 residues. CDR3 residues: CASSDAGHSTDTQYF. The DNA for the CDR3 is TGTGCCAGCAGCGACGCAGGTCATAGCACAGATACGCAGTATTTT.

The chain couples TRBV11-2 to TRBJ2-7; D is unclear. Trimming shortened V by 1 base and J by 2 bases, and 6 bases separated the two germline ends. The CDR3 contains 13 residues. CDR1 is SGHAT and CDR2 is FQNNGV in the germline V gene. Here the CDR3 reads CASSLGQTYEQYF. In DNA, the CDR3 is TGTGCCAGCAGCTTAGGTCAGACCTACGAGCAGTACTTC.

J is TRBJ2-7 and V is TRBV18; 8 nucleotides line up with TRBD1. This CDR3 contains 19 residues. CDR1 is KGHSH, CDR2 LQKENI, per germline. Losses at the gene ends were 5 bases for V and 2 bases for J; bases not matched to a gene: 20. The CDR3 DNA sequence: TGTGCCAGCTCAATGGAGTCAGGGGGCTTTGAAATAAGAACCTACGAGCAGTACTTC. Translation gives CASSMESGGFEIRTYEQYF.

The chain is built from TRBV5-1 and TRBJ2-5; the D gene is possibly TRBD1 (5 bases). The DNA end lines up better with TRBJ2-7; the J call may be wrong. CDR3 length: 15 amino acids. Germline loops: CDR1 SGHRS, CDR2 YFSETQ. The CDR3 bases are TGCGCCAGCAGCTTGGAGCCAGGGCCTACCTACGAGCAGTACTTC. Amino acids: CASSLEPGPTYEQYF.